A single T cell receptor beta chain is shown here with its context. Its antigen is not yet known. No clone much larger than this one lies a single base away; base qualities are absent. Patients with a history of autoimmune disease or receiving systemic immunosuppression were excluded from the trial. Peripheral blood for TCR sequencing was drawn from every dose cohort at baseline, at cycle 4 day 1 and at cycle 7 day 1. The samples were drawn from a first-in-human, open-label, multicenter phase I dose-escalation trial of ivuxolimab. Adults with locally advanced or metastatic melanoma, renal cell, hepatocellular, or head and neck squamous cell carcinoma were enrolled in the trial. Before TCR sequencing, CD4+ and CD8+ T cells were separately sorted from peripheral blood. This entry is derived from a study of OX40 agonist ivuxolimab in advanced cancers. Study-wide context: Ivuxolimab was a fully human IgG2 agonistic monoclonal antibody targeting the costimulatory receptor OX40 (CD134). Intravenous ivuxolimab was administered to patients every 2 weeks at six dose levels: 0.01, 0.1, 0.3, 1.5, 3 and 10 mg/kg. Among the approximately 54 dose-escalation patients, roughly 20 had hepatocellular carcinoma, approximately 15 melanoma, 9 renal cell carcinoma and 9 head and neck cancer. The dose-escalation cohort was about 86% male with a mean age of roughly 60 years, ranging from roughly 20 to 80. Prior anti-PD-1, anti-PD-L1 or anti-CTLA-4 therapy was permitted, and approximately 42% of dose-escalation patients had received checkpoint inhibitors. Three dose-escalation patients achieved partial responses, one with hepatocellular carcinoma and two with cutaneous melanoma. The point of sequencing TCRbeta in the periphery was to test whether ivuxolimab changed TCR sequence diversity and drove clonal T-cell expansion. The paper describes the monotherapy dose-escalation part (N ≈ 51 patients) of the phase I trial of ivuxolimab.

For this chain, trimming is 3 bases at the V end and 2 bases at the J end, and the number of junction bases without a gene match is 0. The germline V gene sets CDR1 to SGHTA and CDR2 to FQGNSA. The CDR3 holds 13 amino acids from the cysteine to the phenylalanine. Solely the CDR3 DNA is kept, with 39 bases framed from the first base. General findings and caveats noted by the study authors: At doses of 0.1 to 3.0 mg/kg, clonal expansion of both CD4+ and CD8+ blood T cells was observed from baseline to week 6. The antigen specificity of the peripheral T cells that underwent clonal expansion was not determined. In the 0.1-3.0 mg/kg groups, partial responders had among the lowest normalized peripheral clonal expansion, particularly in CD8+ T cells. After ivuxolimab, CD8+ T cells had more expanded clones than CD4+ T cells on average. Low levels of normalized T-cell clonal expansion were also seen in some patients who did not respond.

To sequence the TCRbeta CDR3 region, genomic DNA was isolated from the sorted cells. The immunoSEQ Assay was used to sequence the TCRbeta CDR3 regions. TCRdb's version of the immuneACCESS table is confined to in-frame rearrangements and falls short of the full clone set. An unresolved V gene accounts for under half of the shortfall where checked; the remainder is of unknown origin. Across this sample there are approximately 94,000 clones, with over 75% seen only once. Of the sample, about 0.15% falls within the top ten clones. Sequencing used CD4+ or CD8+ T cells sorted from blood, obtained in a trial of the OX40 agonist ivuxolimab. This chain joins TRBV7-2 to TRBJ2-7; 8 central bases correspond to TRBD1. This receptor was taken from an adult with an advanced solid tumor such as melanoma, head and neck, liver or kidney cancer. The CDR3: CASSLTGAYEQYF. DNA sequence: TGTGCCAGCAGCTTGACAGGGGCCTACGAGCAGTACTTC.